This T cell receptor (beta chain) was sequenced for a study of T-cell reconstitution after alpha-beta-depleted transplantation in children (TCRdb year 2016). Regarding the study in general: The study quantitatively tracked T-cell immune reconstitution after TCRalphabeta/CD19-depleted allogeneic hematopoietic cell transplantation in children using TCR repertoire profiling.

The CDR3 goes from the cysteine to the phenylalanine over 15 residues. Only CDR3 DNA remains: 45 bases, in frame from the first base. The germline ends are 11 bases apart after V is trimmed by 2 bases and J by 2 bases. For CDR1 and CDR2, the germline V gene lists SGHTA and FQGNSA. Concerning this clonotype itself: Its recognized antigen is unknown. No qualities accompany the bases; no much larger clone lies one base away.

Library preparation employed PCR. TCRdb shows the sequencer as Illumina HiSeq 2500. To normalize quantification of the TCRbeta repertoire, the TCR libraries were built with molecular barcoding that relied on unique molecular identifiers. In TCRdb, the public reads were trimmed at Q25 with fastp and aligned with MiXCR, with productive beta chains retained. Each CDR3 protein appears once, grouped with its most common genes and DNA. In all, the sample holds a few hundred thousand distinct CDR3 sequences, and 43% of those were seen once. The ten largest clones represent 27% of the sample. The treatment or condition label here, explained by the study, means: allogeneic hematopoietic cell transplantation with graft depleted of TCRalphabeta T cells and CD19 B cells. TCRalphabeta/CD19-depleted allogeneic hematopoietic cell grafts were given to the transplant recipients, all of whom were children. What the authors observed across the whole study: The apparently early recovery of alphabetaT-cell counts about two months after transplant reportedly depended on only several hundred rapidly expanded clones that came from non-depleted graft cells. Over subsequent months, a decline in hyperexpanded clone frequencies was noted, and after one year, T-cell counts and TCRbeta diversity were mostly ascribed to newly produced T cells. The high TCRbeta diversity at day 60 in some patients was ascribed to recipient T cells and intrathymic progenitors that had survived conditioning.

The clonotype originates from a girl aged 2-10 years with aplastic anemia, due to receive a stem cell transplant. The receptor chain draws on TRBV7-2 and TRBJ2-3, with the D gene too uncertain to name. Source: PBMCs, taken before TCRalphabeta/CD19-depleted stem cell transplant. The nucleotide sequence reads TGTGCCAGCAGCTTAAAGGTGCGGAACACAGATACGCAGTATTTT. Translated, it reads CASSLKVRNTDTQYF.